The present T cell receptor (beta chain) was sequenced within a study of blood T cell repertoires in COVID-19. Looking at the study overall: Samples of COVID-19 (acute and convalescent) were obtained from the United States, Italy and Spain. PBMCs, B-cell-depleted T cells, or T cells were the source of the cDNA or gDNA that made up the material.

Per the original data handling: Nucleated cell counts were estimated from reference gene primer amplification. The method was immunoSEQ multiplex PCR; TCRdb's version includes in-frame clones alone and lacks a portion of them. That table furnishes V, J and clone size, whereas the DNA furnished D and trimming. The sample yields some 120,000 clones, around 89% seen once. Germline V gene data show CDR1 as SGHVS and CDR2 as FQNEAQ. With 5 bases clipped from V and 4 bases from J, the junction kept 11 bases outside the gene matches. The CDR3 is 17 residues long. The chain links TRBV7-8 to TRBJ2-7; 13 positions match TRBD2. The specimen was peripheral blood. This sequence was found in a man aged 50 to 60 with acute or convalescent COVID-19. Written as DNA, the CDR3 is TGTGCCAGCAGCACCGGACTAGCGGGAGTCTCACAGTACGAGCAGTACTTC. Translated, it gives CASSTGLAGVSQYEQYF.